A single sample gave rise to the 25 T cell receptor beta chains below, sequenced in a study of blood T cell repertoires in COVID-19 (dated by TCRdb to 2020 to 2022). The library was prepared using the immunoSEQ multiplex PCR assay. TCRdb holds this immuneACCESS table with in-frame rearrangements only. Some clones are missing; in checked studies, unresolved V genes explain under half, and the rest has no known cause. The sample records some 89,000 clones, around four fifths of which are singletons. The ten top clones hold around 10% of the sample. Sequencing used peripheral blood. Source of these receptors: a man in his 70s with acute or convalescent COVID-19.

The chain links TRBV13 to TRBJ2-5; TRBD2 aligns across 7 bases. The CDR3 is made up of 17 amino acids. V was pared by 1 base and J by 1 base, with 9 bases of the junction left unmatched. Germline loops: CDR1 PRHDT, CDR2 FYEKMQ (reference sequence). Here the CDR3 reads CASSLAVPGLLQETQYF. CDR3 bases: TGTGCCAGCAGCTTAGCAGTACCGGGACTACTCCAAGAGACCCAGTACTTC.

This clone was found once. This chain connects TRBV6-5 to TRBJ2-3; possibly TRBD2 for D (6 bases). V lost 8 bases and J 4 bases, leaving 16 bases between the germline ends. This CDR3 region has 14 residues. Germline V gene sequence: CDR1 MNHEY, CDR2 SVGAGI. The CDR3 is CASAGGLGPDTQYF. CDR3 DNA: TGTGCCAGCGCCGGAGGGTTAGGTCCAGATACGCAGTATTTT.

V is TRBV2 and J is TRBJ2-7; D perhaps matches TRBD2 (5 bases). Per the germline V gene, CDR1 is SNHLY and CDR2 is FYNNEI. The CDR3 runs 10 residues. Trimming took 10 bases from V and 9 from J, leaving 13 bases between them. CDR3 coding DNA: TGTGCCACTCAAGGACTGGCGCAGTACTTC. As protein: CATQGLAQYF.

This chain joins TRBV10-3 and TRBJ2-7; 8 bases match TRBD1. There are 15 residues in the CDR3. CDR1 is ENHRY, CDR2 SYGVKD, per germline. Losses at the gene ends were 3 bases for V and 7 bases for J; bases not matched to a gene: 11. CDR3 sequence: CAISDVGQGMGEQYF. CDR3 sequence (DNA): TGTGCCATCAGTGATGTAGGACAGGGAATGGGGGAGCAGTACTTC.

The chain couples TRBV5-5 to TRBJ2-5; TRBD2 matches at 9 bases. The CDR3 has 17 residues. CDR1 is SGHKS and CDR2 is YYEKEE in the germline V gene (reference sequence). V gave up 0 bases and J gave up 4 bases; unmatched junction bases: 10. CDR3 DNA sequence: TGTGCCAGCAGCTTGGGGGCTCGCGGGGGGGCCACAGAGACCCAGTACTTC. It encodes CASSLGARGGATETQYF.

The J gene is TRBJ2-1, the V gene TRBV6-5; 7 bases are shared with TRBD1. Germline trimming cut 3 bases from V and 6 bases from J; bases unmatched to any gene: 5. The CDR3 extends over 14 amino acids. The germline V gene has CDR1 MNHEY and CDR2 SVGAGI. This chain's CDR3 is CASSYQGVVNEQFF. The CDR3 DNA is TGTGCCAGCAGTTATCAGGGGGTGGTCAATGAGCAGTTCTTC.

The gene calls are TRBV2 and TRBJ1-3, with unresolved D. Trimming removed 4 bases from V and 0 bases from J, with 7 bases in between. CDR1 SNHLY and CDR2 FYNNEI come from the germline V gene. The CDR3 is 14 residues long. For the CDR3, the DNA is TGTGCCAGCAGTGGCAGATACTCTGGAAACACCATATATTTT. Amino acids: CASSGRYSGNTIYF.

This chain links TRBV19 with TRBJ1-5, with D possibly TRBD1 on 5 matching bases. The CDR3 runs 14 residues. CDR1 and CDR2 (germline): LNHDA, SQIVND (reference sequence). The ends were cut back, 7 bases at V and 3 bases at J, with 13 bases in the middle. The CDR3 is CASTFQGNNQPQHF. DNA for the CDR3: TGTGCCAGTACCTTTCAGGGTAACAATCAGCCCCAGCATTTT.

The V call is TRBV11-2, the J call TRBJ1-6; possibly TRBD1 for D (6 bases). The CDR3 is 16 amino acids. V was cut by 4 bases and J by 7 bases, with 17 bases left in between. Germline CDR1 is SGHAT and CDR2 is FQNNGV. CDR3 residues: CASSSTWTDENSPLHF. CDR3 DNA sequence: TGTGCCAGCAGCTCGACCTGGACAGACGAGAATTCACCCCTCCACTTT.

This chain links TRBV5-1 with TRBJ2-2; TRBD2 matches at 8 bases. CDR1 SGHRS and CDR2 YFSETQ come from the germline V gene. J lost 1 base, V lost 1 base, and 3 bases had no gene match. The CDR3 sequence is 16 residues long. The CDR3 DNA follows: TGCGCCAGCAGCTTGAACAGCGGGGGGAACACCGGGGAGCTGTTTTTT. Translation: CASSLNSGGNTGELFF.

This clone has just a few counts. The chain carries TRBV7-3 and TRBJ2-1; the match to TRBD2 covers 9 bases. V lost 5 bases, J lost 5 bases, and 16 bases stayed unmatched. The CDR3 contains 18 residues. Germline V gene lookup returns CDR1 SGHTA and CDR2 FQGTGA. The CDR3 DNA sequence: TGTGCCAGCAGCCTCGCGTCTGCCGGGGCTAGCGGGGACAATGAGCAGTTCTTC. This sequence encodes CASSLASAGASGDNEQFF.

This clone was seen a few times. This chain connects TRBV5-1 to TRBJ1-1; a possible D gene is TRBD1 (5 bases). Germline CDR1 SGHRS, CDR2 YFSETQ. The length of the CDR3 is 12 residues. Trimming stripped 7 bases from V and 7 bases from J, with 14 bases between. Here the CDR3 reads CASFEVGGEAFF. The CDR3 nucleotides read TGCGCCAGCTTCGAGGTGGGGGGTGAAGCTTTCTTT.

The rearrangement joins TRBV9 to TRBJ2-1, with 9 positions matching TRBD2. The V segment lost 2 bases and the J segment 4 bases; nucleotides outside the gene matches: 10. In germline, CDR1 is SGDLS, CDR2 YYNGEE. The CDR3 is 17 residues long. CDR3 sequence: CASSVGRTAGGYNEQFF. In DNA, the CDR3 is TGTGCCAGCAGCGTCGGGCGGACAGCGGGGGGTTACAATGAGCAGTTCTTC.

The chain recombines TRBV6-5 with TRBJ1-2; tentatively, D is TRBD1 (6 bases). This CDR3 has 12 residues. CDR1 MNHEY and CDR2 SVGAGI come from the germline V gene. V lost 6 bases and J 8 bases, leaving 13 bases between the germline ends. The CDR3 loop reads CASSLGGHGYTF. Here the CDR3 DNA reads TGTGCCAGCAGCCTCGGGGGGCACGGCTACACCTTC.

Details on this clone: Because the CDR3's place on the DNA is in doubt, the DNA is left out and the CDR3 is given as listed by TCRdb. This chain uses TRBV27 with TRBJ1-6; the table gives TRBD1 as D, unverified against the DNA. CDR1 and CDR2 (germline): MNHEY, SMNVEV (reference sequence). A total of 15 residues make up the CDR3, ends included. CDR3 loop: CASSSSGQGTSPLHF.

The V and J genes are TRBV15 and TRBJ1-1, with D perhaps matching TRBD1 (5 bases). Trimming removed 0 bases from V and 4 bases from J, with 15 bases in between. The CDR3 covers 16 residues. CDR1 and CDR2 from the germline V gene are LNHNV and YYDKDF (reference sequence). The CDR3 region has the DNA TGTGCCACCAGCAGAGATAAGCAGAGGGGAGGCACTGAAGCTTTCTTT. Encoded protein: CATSRDKQRGGTEAFF.

DNA of the CDR3: TGTGCCAGCAGCTACCCCCCCCAGGGCGGGGAGCTGTTTTTT. Encoded protein: CASSYPPQGGELFF. The chain recombines TRBV7-6 with TRBJ2-2, with D perhaps TRBD1 (5 bases). The ends were cut back, 4 bases at V and 7 bases at J, with 13 bases in the middle. The CDR3 loop spans 14 amino acids. Germline V gene data show CDR1 as SGHVS and CDR2 as FNYEAQ.

The V and J genes are TRBV9 and TRBJ1-3, with TRBD1 matching 10 bases. V lost 0 bases to trimming and J lost 4 bases; unmatched junction nucleotides: 4. Germline CDR1 is SGDLS and CDR2 is YYNGEE. This CDR3 contains 16 residues. The CDR3, as DNA: TGTGCCAGCAGCGTAGGACAGGGGGCGACGGGAAACACCATATATTTT. Translating gives CASSVGQGATGNTIYF.

The chain employs TRBV2 and TRBJ2-1, with D perhaps TRBD1 (5 bases). Germline values: CDR1 SNHLY, CDR2 FYNNEI. Trimming pared 7 bases from V and 3 bases from J, leaving 13 bases between. The CDR3 contains 14 residues. In DNA, the CDR3 is TGTGCCAGCATTCCGGACACAGACTACAATGAGCAGTTCTTC. Translation gives CASIPDTDYNEQFF.

This clone was counted between two and nine times. CDR3 DNA: TGTGCCAGCACCTCGGGTAATCAGCCCCAGCATTTT. Residues: CASTSGNQPQHF. This chain joins TRBV5-6 and TRBJ1-5; unclear D gene. The CDR3 has 12 residues. With 6 bases removed from V and 4 bases from J, the gap between germline ends came to 8 bases. Germline V CDR1 and CDR2: SGHDT, YYEEEE. Supplemented by reference TRBV5-6 and TRBJ1-5, the full variable domain reads DAGVTQSPTHLIKTRGQQVTLRCSPKSGHDTVSWYQQALGQGPQFIFQYYEEEERQRGNFPDRFSGHQFPNYSSELNVNALLLGDSALYLCASTSGNQPQHFGDGTRLSIL.

This sequence joins TRBV7-3 and TRBJ2-7, with 9 nucleotides matching TRBD1. The CDR3 runs 13 residues. Looked up from germline, CDR1 is SGHTA and CDR2 is FQGTGA. V shed 5 bases, J shed 5 bases, and the junction held 4 bases outside the gene matches. Written as DNA, the CDR3 is TGTGCCAGCAGCCGGGACAGGGACGACGAGCAGTACTTC. It yields the protein CASSRDRDDEQYF.

This chain links TRBV9 with TRBJ1-1; weak D call: TRBD1 (5 bases). The CDR3 runs 16 residues. V was cut by 2 bases and J by 1 base, with 15 bases left in between. Germline CDR1 is SGDLS and CDR2 is YYNGEE. CDR3 region: CASSVGLTLGNTEAFF. DNA for the CDR3: TGTGCCAGCAGCGTGGGGCTAACCTTGGGGAACACTGAAGCTTTCTTT.

This chain links TRBV7-8 with TRBJ2-7; the D gene is possibly TRBD1 (6 bases). Germline CDR1 reads SGHVS; CDR2 reads FQNEAQ. The CDR3 is made up of 15 amino acids. Trimming took off 4 bases at V and 5 bases at J, with 18 bases between the two ends. CDR3 sequence (DNA): TGTGCCAGCAGCTCGGACCGACAGGAATCTCACGAGCAGTACTTC. Translated, it gives CASSSDRQESHEQYF.

This chain's CDR3 is CASRGQELSYNEQFF. The CDR3, as DNA: TGTGCCAGCAGGGGACAGGAACTCTCCTACAATGAGCAGTTCTTC. The chain links TRBV2 to TRBJ2-1, with 8 bases fitting TRBD1. V was pared by 6 bases and J by 0 bases, with 4 bases of the junction left unmatched. Per germline, CDR1 SNHLY and CDR2 FYNNEI. This CDR3 has 15 residues.

The rearrangement uses TRBV5-6 and TRBJ2-1; 10 bases fit TRBD2. The CDR3 has 18 residues. With 6 bases clipped from V and 0 bases from J, the junction kept 12 bases outside the gene matches. Per germline, CDR1 SGHDT and CDR2 YYEEEE. The CDR3 DNA is TGTGCCAGCATCGATTCTAGCGGGGGTCCTAGCTCCTACAATGAGCAGTTCTTC. Translating it yields CASIDSSGGPSSYNEQFF. Full variable domain (outside the CDR3, taken from reference TRBV5-6 and TRBJ2-1): DAGVTQSPTHLIKTRGQQVTLRCSPKSGHDTVSWYQQALGQGPQFIFQYYEEEERQRGNFPDRFSGHQFPNYSSELNVNALLLGDSALYLCASIDSSGGPSSYNEQFFGPGTRLTVL.